This TCR beta chain derives from a study of tumor-infiltrating lymphocytes in primary liver carcinoma. Study overall: Stage T1-T3 N0M0 and a size of roughly 4 to 10 cm characterized the tumors. Points from the study as a whole: A significantly higher top-250-clone fraction was found in tumors than in blood (p = 0.039).

Germline V gene data show CDR1 as MNHNS and CDR2 as SASEGT. This CDR3 region has 14 residues. The study co-extracted DNA and RNA from 20-30 mg of unsorted bulk tissue. Every tumor sample held more than 85% viable tumor cells. Worth noting for this clonotype: The antigen is unknown. The junction does not match germline at one end; this may be a read error.

The researchers produced TCR beta cDNA from 500 to 550 ng total RNA with a constant-region primer. The TCR beta library was amplified through three nested multiplex PCR rounds in a modified ARM-PCR procedure. Two initial PCR rounds of 10 to 11 cycles each paired TRBV1-TRBV30 forward primers with a C-beta reverse primer. Via MiXCR, TCRdb re-called the multiplex PCR reads, giving one row per CDR3 protein. The data hold under 45,000 distinct CDR3 sequences, with roughly 74% observed a single time. The chain joins TRBV6-1 to TRBJ1-5; TRBD1 is a possible D gene (6 bases). The receptor's source is a man aged 35 to 55 with primary liver carcinoma and hepatitis B virus infection. The sample taken for sequencing was liver tumor tissue from sampling region 4. Subset noted: tumor region T4, right-lateral pole. Here the CDR3 reads CAGSAGTSLQPHHF. For the CDR3, the DNA is TGTGCCGGCAGTGCCGGGACATCTCTCCAGCCCCATCATTTT.